These 25 T cell receptor beta chains came from one sample sequenced in a study of spatial heterogeneity in lung cancer. A single record per CDR3 protein comes from TCRdb applying MiXCR to the 5' RACE reads. Of 12,000 to 15,000 distinct CDR3 sequences in the sample, around 8% were seen once. The time point: sample taken at primary tumor resection. The study sequenced unsorted whole RNA from tumor, nontumor lung or frozen PBMC. This sample comprised PBMCs, obtained at surgery. Receptor source: a female donor with early-stage non-small cell lung cancer.

This clonotype was counted a few times. V gene TRBV12-3 or TRBV12-4 combines with J gene TRBJ2-7; tentatively, D is TRBD1 (5 bases). This CDR3 has 14 amino acids. V shed 4 bases and J shed 6 bases, with 16 bases lying between them. DNA for the CDR3: TGTGCCAGCAGTTCCACCCCAGGGAACGGCGAGCAGTACTTC. Translation: CASSSTPGNGEQYF.

The chain has TRBV20-1 and TRBJ2-1; 10 nucleotides agree with TRBD2. CDR1 is DFQATT and CDR2 is SNEGSKA in the germline V gene (reference sequence). V lost 3 bases, J lost 5 bases, and 10 bases stayed unmatched. CDR3 length: 16 residues. CDR3 DNA sequence: TGCAGTGCTAGGGCCCTTAGCGGGGGGTTGAACAATGAGCAGTTCTTC. Its protein is CSARALSGGLNNEQFF.

This clonotype was picked up many times. The rearrangement links TRBV6-5 to TRBJ2-1; TRBD2 agrees at 11 bases. CDR1 and CDR2 (germline): MNHEY, SVGAGI. There are 16 residues in the CDR3. The junction had 8 bases not matched to a gene; V was cut back by 6 bases and J by 4 bases. This CDR3 reads CASRVAGGSVYNEQFF. The CDR3 nucleotides read TGTGCCAGCAGAGTAGCGGGAGGGTCTGTTTACAATGAGCAGTTCTTC.

This clonotype was observed at least ten times. This chain uses TRBV12-3 or TRBV12-4 with TRBJ2-1; 7 nucleotides match TRBD2. The V gene end was trimmed by 6 bases and the J gene end by 4 bases; junction bases not matched to a gene: 9. This CDR3 contains 15 residues. CDR3 region: CASRPRLAAYNEQFF. Here the CDR3 DNA reads TGTGCCAGCAGACCCCGACTAGCAGCTTACAATGAGCAGTTCTTC.

Worth noting for this clonotype: Likely a read error: the CDR3 ends without its conserved phenylalanine or tryptophan. The rearrangement links TRBV12-3 or TRBV12-4 to TRBJ2-1; TRBD2 matches at 12 bases. V lost 4 bases, J lost 5 bases, and 9 bases stayed unmatched. The CDR3 is made up of 17 amino acids. CDR3 sequence: CASSSLRLAGDHNEQFL. The CDR3 nucleotides read TGTGCCAGCAGTTCGCTAAGACTAGCGGGAGACCACAATGAGCAGTTCCTC.

The chain links TRBV30 to TRBJ1-6; the D is unclear. This CDR3 has 11 amino acids. CDR1 is GTSNPN, CDR2 SVGIG, per germline (reference sequence). Trimming stripped 0 bases from V and 11 bases from J, with 5 bases between. The CDR3 coding sequence is TGTGCCTGGAGTGTAGGTCCACCCCTCCACTTT. Encoded protein: CAWSVGPPLHF.

This clonotype was recorded many times. This chain connects TRBV20-1 to TRBJ2-1; no clear D. This CDR3 is built from 15 residues. V was pared by 6 bases and J by 1 base, with 16 bases between. CDR1 is DFQATT, CDR2 SNEGSKA, per germline (reference sequence). The CDR3 DNA reads TGCAGTGCCATCCTCCCTCGATTTTCCTACAATGAGCAGTTCTTC. Translating it yields CSAILPRFSYNEQFF.

This clonotype has at least ten counts. The chain uses TRBV20-1 and TRBJ1-4, with TRBD1 as a possible D gene (5 bases). The CDR3 loop spans 15 amino acids. Germline CDR1 and CDR2: DFQATT and SNEGSKA (reference sequence). V dropped 3 bases and J dropped 0 bases, with 11 bases sitting between them. The CDR3 is CSARTQTATNEKLFF. The CDR3 coding sequence is TGCAGTGCTAGGACCCAGACAGCAACTAATGAAAAACTGTTTTTT.

This clonotype was detected ten times or more. The chain employs TRBV24-1 and TRBJ2-1; D perhaps matches TRBD2 (6 bases). The CDR3 loop spans 18 amino acids. The germline V gene has CDR1 KGHDR and CDR2 SFDVKD. The ends were cut back, 2 bases at V and 4 bases at J, with 20 bases in the middle. CDR3 residues: CATSDSRSRDFPYNEQFF. CDR3 DNA sequence: TGTGCCACCAGTGATTCGAGGAGCCGGGACTTCCCTTACAATGAGCAGTTCTTC.

This clonotype is labeled medium-sized. The rearrangement joins TRBV28 to TRBJ2-3; 12 bases are shared with TRBD2. The junction had 4 bases not matched to a gene; V was cut back by 5 bases and J by 4 bases. The CDR3 runs 15 residues. The germline CDR1 and CDR2 sequences are MDHEN and SYDVKM. This chain's CDR3 is CASSLAGGRADTQYF. In DNA form, the CDR3 reads TGTGCCAGCAGTCTAGCGGGAGGGAGGGCAGATACGCAGTATTTT.

There are a few counts of this clonotype. The chain joins TRBV7-2 to TRBJ2-5; 9 nucleotides match TRBD1. This CDR3 region has 16 residues. Germline values: CDR1 SGHTA, CDR2 FQGNSA. The J segment lost 0 bases and the V segment lost 2 bases, leaving 4 bases of the junction unmatched. The DNA for the CDR3 is TGTGCCAGCAGCTTACGACAGGGGGTGTACCAAGAGACCCAGTACTTC. This translates into CASSLRQGVYQETQYF.

This clonotype came up many times. This chain uses TRBV28 with TRBJ2-7; either TRBD1 or TRBD2 may supply D (5 bases each). The ends were cut back, 3 bases at V and 4 bases at J, with 13 bases in the middle. The CDR3 consists of 14 residues. Germline V gene lookup returns CDR1 MDHEN and CDR2 SYDVKM. In nucleotides, the CDR3 is TGTGCCAGCAGTTTCCTGGGACGACAATACGAGCAGTACTTC. This encodes CASSFLGRQYEQYF.

This clonotype was picked up many times. The genes are TRBV6-6 and TRBJ2-3; D unresolved. Trimming left V 7 bases short and J 3 bases short, with 17 bases between. Germline-derived CDR1 and CDR2 are MNHNY and SVGAGI (reference sequence). The CDR3 contains 15 residues. CDR3 in amino acids: CASTLSRLETDTQYF. As DNA, the CDR3 is TGTGCCAGCACCCTTAGCCGTCTAGAGACAGATACGCAGTATTTT.

This clonotype was picked up a small number of times. The CDR3 here is CASSFRGIETQYF. The DNA for the CDR3 is TGCGCCAGCAGCTTTCGGGGGATAGAGACCCAGTACTTC. The rearrangement links TRBV5-1 to TRBJ2-5; the D gene is possibly TRBD2 (6 bases). Germline CDR1 is SGHRS and CDR2 is YFSETQ. Trimming stripped 2 bases from V and 4 bases from J, with 9 bases between. The CDR3 runs 13 residues. Combining the CDR3 with reference TRBV5-1 and TRBJ2-5 gives the whole variable domain KAGVTQTPRYLIKTRGQQVTLSCSPISGHRSVSWYQQTPGQGLQFLFEYFSETQRNKGNFPGRFSGRQFSNSRSEMNVSTLELGDSALYLCASSFRGIETQYFGPGTRLLVL.

This clonotype was seen many times. The gene calls are TRBV7-2 and TRBJ2-2; D unclear. The CDR3 loop spans 13 amino acids. Trimming removed 6 bases at V and 8 bases at J, with 13 bases between. Germline CDR1 is SGHTA and CDR2 is FQGNSA. CDR3 amino acids: CASRETLQGELFF. The CDR3 region has the DNA TGTGCCAGCAGGGAAACTCTGCAAGGGGAGCTGTTTTTT.

J is TRBJ2-1 and V is TRBV25-1; D is unclear. Looked up from germline, CDR1 is MGHDK and CDR2 is SYGVNS. This CDR3 comprises 12 residues. Trimming shortened V by 7 bases and J by 8 bases, and 12 bases separated the two germline ends. The CDR3 nucleotides are TGTGCCAGCACCGCAGGCGGAGATGAGCAGTTCTTC. Encoded protein: CASTAGGDEQFF.

This clonotype has at least ten counts. The chain employs TRBV27 and TRBJ2-3; unclear D gene. The CDR3 has 13 amino acids. Trimming left V 6 bases short and J 4 bases short, with 11 bases between. Per germline, CDR1 MNHEY and CDR2 SMNVEV (reference sequence). CDR3 loop: CASRSLSPDTQYF. The CDR3 DNA follows: TGTGCCAGCAGGTCACTATCCCCAGATACGCAGTATTTT.

There are many counts of this clonotype. The genes are TRBV7-9 and TRBJ2-7, with no clear D. Germline lookup yields CDR1 SEHNR and CDR2 FQNEAQ (reference sequence). The CDR3 totals 14 residues. V was cut by 2 bases and J by 5 bases, with 13 bases left in between. DNA of the CDR3: TGTGCCAGCAGCTTAAAGGGCAGATCCGACGAGCAGTACTTC. Its translation: CASSLKGRSDEQYF.

This clonotype was counted a few times. CDR3 in amino acids: CAWSVRERDTQYF. CDR3 DNA: TGTGCCTGGAGTGTACGGGAGAGGGATACGCAGTATTTT. V and J are TRBV30 and TRBJ2-3; possible D gene TRBD2, 6 bases. Germline V lookup: CDR1 GTSNPN, CDR2 SVGIG (reference sequence). This CDR3 is built from 13 residues. The ends were cut back, 0 bases at V and 6 bases at J, with 10 bases in the middle.

The table lists this clonotype with a few counts. The junction departs from germline at one end; a sequencing error may be responsible. The chain uses TRBV5-1 and TRBJ1-2; TRBD1 aligns across 9 bases. From germline, CDR1 is SGHRS and CDR2 YFSETQ. CDR3 length: 14 amino acids. The CDR3 here is CANSLDTGGGGYTF. CDR3 DNA sequence: TGCGCCAACAGCTTGGATACAGGGGGCGGTGGCTACACCTTC.

V usage is TRBV12-3 or TRBV12-4 and J usage is TRBJ1-6, with 8 bases that match TRBD1. The CDR3 loop spans 14 amino acids. V trimming: 4 bases; J trimming: 10 bases; junction bases outside the gene matches: 6. The DNA for the CDR3 is TGTGCCAGCAGTTCTCAGGGGGCGCGCTCACCCCTCCACTTT. Amino acids: CASSSQGARSPLHF.

This clonotype was observed many times. CDR3 protein: CASSLRDRAYF. In DNA form, the CDR3 reads TGTGCCAGCAGCTTACGGGACAGGGCGTATTTT. The chain links TRBV7-2 to TRBJ2-3; 9 nucleotides agree with TRBD1. The CDR3 is 11 amino acids. V gave up 2 bases and J gave up 14 bases; unmatched junction bases: 2. Per germline, CDR1 SGHTA and CDR2 FQGNSA.

This clonotype was recorded at least ten times. The V gene is TRBV7-9, the J gene TRBJ1-5; no clear D. The length of the CDR3 is 15 residues. Trimming removed 1 base at V and 0 bases at J, with 7 bases between. Per germline, CDR1 SEHNR and CDR2 FQNEAQ (reference sequence). The CDR3 DNA follows: TGTGCCAGCAGCTTAGGGGGAGATAGCAATCAGCCCCAGCATTTT. This codes for CASSLGGDSNQPQHF.

The table lists this clonotype with many counts. The gene calls are TRBV5-1 and TRBJ1-1; tentative D call: TRBD1 (5 bases). The germline gives CDR1 SGHRS, CDR2 YFSETQ. The CDR3 loop spans 13 amino acids. Trimming stripped 4 bases from V and 7 bases from J, with 14 bases between. CDR3 bases: TGCGCCAGCAGCCCTACCGACGGGGGTGAAGCTTTCTTT. Its protein product is CASSPTDGGEAFF.

This clonotype was detected ten times or more. The chain links TRBV6-2 or TRBV6-3 to TRBJ1-2; 10 nucleotides match TRBD1. The CDR3 is 17 amino acids. V lost 4 bases to trimming and J lost 1 base; unmatched junction nucleotides: 9. Germline V gene lookup returns CDR1 MNHEY and CDR2 SVGEGT. CDR3 amino acids: CASSSGPWDRGNYGYTF. The CDR3 coding sequence is TGTGCCAGCAGTTCAGGACCCTGGGACAGGGGTAACTATGGCTACACCTTC.